A single sample is the source of the 14 T cell receptor beta chains below, sequenced in a study of T-cell reconstitution after alpha-beta-depleted transplantation in children. Construction of the TCRbeta library involved unique molecular identifiers. TCRdb fed the PCR reads into MiXCR, producing one record per CDR3 protein. The sample lists fewer than 550,000 distinct CDR3 sequences, about an eighth occurring once. The sample here was PBMCs, mostly from graft donor cells, taken 180 days after TCRalphabeta/CD19-depleted stem cell transplant. Every receptor here comes from a female patient aged 2 to 10 who had a stem cell transplant for aplastic anemia, so the T cells may come from the graft donor.

This clonotype was detected only a few times. V usage is TRBV7-2 and J usage is TRBJ2-3; no reliable D call. Trimming removed 3 bases at V and 1 base at J, with 8 bases between. The CDR3 length is 14 residues. CDR1 is SGHTA and CDR2 is FQGNSA in the germline V gene. Written as DNA, the CDR3 is TGTGCCAGCAGCTTCATATGGGGCACAGATACGCAGTATTTT. Amino acids: CASSFIWGTDTQYF. Supplemented by reference TRBV7-2 and TRBJ2-3, the full variable domain reads GAGVSQSPSNKVTEKGKDVELRCDPISGHTALYWYRQSLGQGLEFLIYFQGNSAPDKSGLPSDRFSAERTGGSVSTLTIQRTQQEDSAVYLCASSFIWGTDTQYFGPGTRLTVL.

This clonotype was counted between two and nine times. This chain uses TRBV7-2 with TRBJ2-7; D is unresolved. V gave up 5 bases and J gave up 2 bases, with 7 bases separating them. The CDR3 contains 12 residues. The V gene's germline CDR1 is SGHTA and CDR2 FQGNSA. The CDR3 region is CASSRPTYEQYF. CDR3 coding DNA: TGTGCCAGCAGCCGCCCCACCTACGAGCAGTACTTC.

In this sample, this clonotype turned up a few times. This chain joins TRBV20-1 and TRBJ2-3; 7 nucleotides match TRBD2. With 3 bases clipped from V and 7 bases from J, the junction kept 10 bases outside the gene matches. CDR3 length: 14 residues. Germline V lookup: CDR1 DFQATT, CDR2 SNEGSKA (reference sequence). The CDR3 coding sequence is TGCAGTGCTAGTACCCCTCAGCGGGACTATACGCAGTATTTT. As protein: CSASTPQRDYTQYF.

This clonotype has just a few counts. In nucleotides, the CDR3 is TGTGCCAGCAGCTTAGAAGTTGGTCAGGGGTCCAAAAACATTCAGTACTTC. The encoded protein is CASSLEVGQGSKNIQYF. This chain joins TRBV5-8 and TRBJ2-4; weak D call: TRBD1 (6 bases). The ends were cut back, 2 bases at V and 2 bases at J, with 17 bases in the middle. CDR1 is SGHTS, CDR2 YDEGEE, per germline. The CDR3 is made up of 17 amino acids.

The chain has TRBV3-1 and TRBJ2-3; no clear D. Deletions cut 1 base from V and 4 bases from J, with 12 bases between. The germline CDR1 and CDR2 sequences are LGHDT and YNNKEL (reference sequence). The CDR3 spans 15 residues. The DNA for the CDR3 is TGTGCCAGCAGCCAAGGCCTAGTATTCCCAGATACGCAGTATTTT. It translates to CASSQGLVFPDTQYF.

This clonotype was found a few times. CDR3 nucleotide sequence: TGTGCCATCAGTGAGCGACTTTTTAGCTCCTACAATGAGCAGTTCTTC. Translating it yields CAISERLFSSYNEQFF. This rearrangement joins TRBV10-3 to TRBJ2-1; no clear D. Germline V lookup: CDR1 ENHRY, CDR2 SYGVKD. Deletions cut 2 bases from V and 0 bases from J, with 11 bases between. The CDR3 covers 16 residues.

CDR3 DNA: TGCGCCAGCAGTCTTTGGGGCACGGACGGCGTGCCGGAGCTGTTTTTT. This codes for CASSLWGTDGVPELFF. This chain joins TRBV5-1 and TRBJ2-2; D is perhaps TRBD1 (5 bases). Germline CDR1 is SGHRS and CDR2 is YFSETQ. There are 16 residues in the CDR3. Trimming cost V 5 bases and J 10 bases, with 24 bases left between them. Variable domain in full (rest from reference TRBV5-1 and TRBJ2-2): KAGVTQTPRYLIKTRGQQVTLSCSPISGHRSVSWYQQTPGQGLQFLFEYFSETQRNKGNFPGRFSGRQFSNSRSEMNVSTLELGDSALYLCASSLWGTDGVPELFFGEGSRLTVL.

The genes are TRBV20-1 and TRBJ2-7, with a weak D call TRBD2 (5 bases). V lost 3 bases and J lost 1, with 10 bases in between. The CDR3 is 13 residues long. Germline V CDR1 and CDR2: DFQATT, SNEGSKA (reference sequence). Here the CDR3 reads CSARDGKSYEQYV. CDR3 coding DNA: TGCAGTGCTAGGGACGGGAAATCCTACGAGCAGTACGTC.

This clonotype was observed a handful of times. V usage is TRBV4-3 and J usage is TRBJ2-1, with D possibly matching TRBD2 (5 bases). The ends were cut back, 0 bases at V and 3 bases at J, with 12 bases in the middle. The CDR3 has 16 amino acids. Germline CDR1 LGHNA, CDR2 YSLEER. The CDR3 sequence: CASSQDTRGFYNEQFF. CDR3 nucleotides: TGCGCCAGCAGCCAAGATACTAGAGGATTCTACAATGAGCAGTTCTTC.

This chain joins TRBV7-3 and TRBJ2-5; a weak D match, TRBD2 (5 bases). V was clipped by 0 bases and J by 5 bases, with 13 bases between them. Germline assignment: CDR1 SGHTA and CDR2 FQGTGA. The CDR3 is made up of 15 amino acids. CDR3 DNA: TGTGCCAGCAGCTTAACCCGGAGCGGCCGGGAGACCCAGTACTTC. This sequence encodes CASSLTRSGRETQYF.

V is TRBV6-2 or TRBV6-3 and J is TRBJ2-7, with 10 positions matching TRBD2. This CDR3 comprises 12 residues. From germline, CDR1 is MNHEY and CDR2 SVGEGT. The junction had 2 bases not matched to a gene; V was cut back by 6 bases and J by 6 bases. The CDR3 reads CASRGTSVEQYF. The CDR3 DNA is TGTGCCAGCAGGGGGACTAGCGTCGAGCAGTACTTC.

This clonotype was counted a few times. The chain joins TRBV20-1 to TRBJ2-7, with TRBD2 matching over 16 bases. Germline loops: CDR1 DFQATT, CDR2 SNEGSKA (reference sequence). Losses at the gene ends were 6 bases for V and 0 bases for J; bases not matched to a gene: 8. The CDR3 runs to 17 residues. The CDR3 spells CSANSGLAGGSSYEQYV. For the CDR3, the DNA is TGCAGTGCAAACTCGGGACTAGCGGGAGGGAGCTCCTACGAGCAGTACGTC.

A few counts support this clonotype. This chain links TRBV27 with TRBJ2-3; TRBD2 is a possible D gene (5 bases). The CDR3 totals 15 residues. The V gene lost 3 bases and the J gene lost 1 base, with 11 bases spanning the gap. CDR1 is MNHEY and CDR2 is SMNVEV in the germline V gene (reference sequence). CDR3 in DNA: TGTGCCAGCAGTTTGGAGCGGCCTGGCACAGATACGCAGTATTTT. It encodes CASSLERPGTDTQYF.

This clonotype was detected many times. The rearrangement joins TRBV28 to TRBJ2-7, with TRBD2 matching over 10 bases. CDR1 is MDHEN and CDR2 is SYDVKM in the germline V gene. The CDR3 covers 15 residues. V shed 6 bases, J shed 3 bases, and the junction held 8 bases outside the gene matches. For the CDR3, the DNA is TGTGCCAGCAGGGAACTAGCGGGAATCTACTACGAGCAGTACTTC. Amino acid sequence: CASRELAGIYYEQYF.